The rows below give T cell receptor beta chains drawn from one sample of a study of T cell changes during pregnancy in multiple sclerosis. Data came from immunoSEQ multiplex PCR; TCRdb stores just in-frame clones and leaves some out. The profile shows tens of thousands of clones, more than 90% of them singletons. Sample: peripheral blood, taken in the first trimester of pregnancy. The receptors were sampled from a female donor in good health, enrolled as a control in a pregnancy study. The CDR3 runs from the conserved cysteine through the conserved F or W. Fields, in order: CDR3 protein, CDR3 DNA, D gene, V gene, clone size, J gene. D genes are given only for firm matches. Expanded clones are given a class, and other clones once, few, many or no size at all.

CASRQGYYNEQFF,TGTGCCAGCAGACAGGGATACTACAATGAGCAGTTCTTC,.,TRBV2,.,TRBJ2-1
CASRSGKGNEKLFF,TGTGCCAGCAGATCCGGGAAGGGTAATGAAAAACTGTTTTTT,.,TRBV7-2,.,TRBJ1-4
CASSQGAGGSQGTQYF,TGTGCCAGCAGCCAAGGTGCGGGAGGCTCTCAGGGGACGCAGTATTTT,TRBD2,TRBV5-6,.,TRBJ2-3
CASIRAGNKNEQFF,TGTGCCAGCATCCGAGCGGGAAATAAAAATGAGCAGTTCTTC,TRBD2,TRBV28,.,TRBJ2-1
CAWSVRQGSNSPLHF,TGTGCCTGGAGTGTACGGCAGGGCTCGAATTCACCCCTCCACTTT,.,TRBV30,few,TRBJ1-6
CASSSDRGNQPQHF,TGTGCCAGCAGCTCGGACAGGGGCAATCAGCCCCAGCATTTT,TRBD1,TRBV27,once,TRBJ1-5
CASSISPTGYEQFF,TGTGCCAGTAGTATTAGTCCGACAGGGTATGAGCAGTTCTTC,TRBD1,TRBV19,once,TRBJ2-1
CASSLGASGAYNEQFF,TGTGCCAGCAGCTTGGGGGCTAGCGGGGCCTACAATGAGCAGTTCTTC,TRBD2,TRBV7-2,once,TRBJ2-1
CASSQSPGRFPNTGELFF,TGCGCCAGCAGCCAATCCCCCGGCAGGTTCCCGAACACCGGGGAGCTGTTTTTT,.,TRBV4-3,.,TRBJ2-2
CASSIGTSVYNEQFF,TGTGCCAGCAGTATCGGGACTAGCGTTTACAATGAGCAGTTCTTC,TRBD2,TRBV27,.,TRBJ2-1
CAWGRQGLSYEQYF,TGTGCCTGGGGCAGACAGGGCCTCTCCTACGAGCAGTACTTC,TRBD1,TRBV30,.,TRBJ2-7
CASSLGQFLLNTEAFF,TGTGCCAGCAGCCTCGGACAGTTCCTCCTGAACACTGAAGCTTTCTTT,.,TRBV28,once,TRBJ1-1
CASSTTGAGELFF,TGTGCCAGTAGTACCACAGGGGCCGGGGAGCTGTTTTTT,TRBD1,TRBV19,.,TRBJ2-2
CASSLDRGYAEAFF,TGCGCCAGCAGCTTGGACCGCGGTTACGCTGAAGCTTTCTTT,.,TRBV5-1,.,TRBJ1-1
CASSWTSGETQYF,TGTGCCAGCAGCTGGACTAGCGGGGAGACCCAGTACTTC,TRBD2,TRBV7-2,.,TRBJ2-5
CAIRGGGGSLSYEQYF,TGTGCCATCAGAGGTGGGGGGGGGTCCCTCTCCTACGAGCAGTACTTC,TRBD2,TRBV10-3,once,TRBJ2-7
CASSIFYGAGNEQFF,TGTGCCAGTAGTATCTTCTATGGAGCGGGCAATGAGCAGTTCTTC,.,TRBV19,.,TRBJ2-1
CASSLEGAQGNEQYF,TGTGCCAGCAGCCTGGAGGGGGCTCAAGGTAACGAGCAGTACTTC,.,TRBV5-4,.,TRBJ2-7
CASSFDRGGQYF,TGTGCCAGCAGCTTCGACAGGGGTGGGCAGTATTTT,TRBD1,TRBV7-3,.,TRBJ2-3
CASSFPGQGGWAFF,TGTGCCAGCAGTTTCCCGGGACAGGGAGGTTGGGCTTTCTTT,TRBD1,TRBV7-9,.,TRBJ1-1
CASSITGGWDTEAFF,TGTGCCAGCAGCATCACAGGGGGCTGGGACACTGAAGCTTTCTTT,TRBD1,TRBV5-6,.,TRBJ1-1
CAWTTGRLALNTGELFF,TGTGCCTGGACCACCGGGAGGCTAGCCCTAAACACCGGGGAGCTGTTTTTT,TRBD2,TRBV30,few,TRBJ2-2
CASSGVAGTDTQYF,TGTGCCAGCAGTGGGGTAGCGGGCACAGATACGCAGTATTTT,.,TRBV6-4,.,TRBJ2-3
CASSILRTSGLGYEQYF,TGTGCCAGTAGTATACTAAGGACTAGCGGGCTCGGCTACGAGCAGTACTTC,TRBD2,TRBV19,.,TRBJ2-7
CASSSHSRKAQFF,TGTGCCAGCAGTTCCCATTCTAGGAAAGCGCAGTTCTTC,.,TRBV6-5,.,TRBJ2-1
CASSYREGGYGYTF,TGTGCCAGCAGTTACAGGGAAGGGGGCTATGGCTACACCTTC,.,TRBV27,once,TRBJ1-2
CASSRGGAQETQYF,TGTGCCAGCAGCCGGGGGGGGGCACAAGAGACCCAGTACTTC,TRBD2,TRBV9,few,TRBJ2-5
CASSFLRDRSYEQYF,TGTGCCAGCAGCTTCTTACGGGACAGGTCCTACGAGCAGTACTTC,TRBD1,TRBV11-2,.,TRBJ2-7
CASSFYQSEQFF,TGTGCCAGCAGCTTTTACCAGTCAGAGCAGTTCTTC,.,TRBV13,.,TRBJ2-1
CASSLGSIIYGYTF,TGTGCCAGCAGCTTAGGGAGCATCATCTATGGCTACACCTTC,.,TRBV11-2,.,TRBJ1-2
CASGATPTYNEQFF,TGTGCTAGTGGGGCGACACCAACCTACAATGAGCAGTTCTTC,.,TRBV12-5,.,TRBJ2-1
CASCDRGNSPLHF,TGTGCCAGTTGTGACAGGGGTAATTCACCCCTCCACTTT,TRBD1,TRBV19,.,TRBJ1-6
CASSPTTYEQYF,TGTGCCAGCTCACCAACTACCTACGAGCAGTACTTC,.,TRBV18,.,TRBJ2-7
CSASTSGSYNEQFF,TGCAGCGCCTCCACTAGCGGCTCCTACAATGAGCAGTTCTTC,TRBD2,TRBV29-1,.,TRBJ2-1
CASSPSGTTNGADTQYF,TGTGCCAGCTCACCTTCCGGGACAACAAACGGAGCAGATACGCAGTATTTT,.,TRBV18,.,TRBJ2-3
CAWSVRGYGREVYSPLHF,TGTGCCTGGAGTGTACGAGGGTACGGGAGGGAGGTTTATTCACCCCTCCACTTT,.,TRBV30,.,TRBJ1-6
CASSRTGGNQPQHF,TGTGCCAGCAGTCGAACAGGGGGCAATCAGCCCCAGCATTTT,TRBD1,TRBV9,.,TRBJ1-5
CASSLGTPGGGTDTQYF,TGTGCCAGCAGTTTAGGCACGCCGGGGGGAGGCACAGATACGCAGTATTTT,TRBD2,TRBV27,.,TRBJ2-3
CASSWGETSGNTGELFF,TGTGCCAGCAGCTGGGGGGAGACTAGCGGGAACACCGGGGAGCTGTTTTTT,TRBD2,TRBV7-7,.,TRBJ2-2
CATLLHGYTF,TGTGCCACCCTTCTTCATGGCTACACCTTC,.,TRBV6-5,.,TRBJ1-2
CASSQAGTANEKLFF,TGCGCCAGCAGCCAAGCCGGGACAGCTAATGAAAAACTGTTTTTT,TRBD1,TRBV4-1,.,TRBJ1-4
CASSLIAGTRTDTQYF,TGTGCCAGCAGCTTAATAGCGGGGACTCGCACAGATACGCAGTATTTT,TRBD2,TRBV7-6,.,TRBJ2-3
CASSVESRGAGNTIYF,TGTGCCAGCAGCGTAGAGTCCAGGGGAGCTGGAAACACCATATATTTT,.,TRBV9,.,TRBJ1-3
CASSDRGVFSYEQYF,TGTGCCAGCAGTGATCGGGGAGTCTTCTCCTACGAGCAGTACTTC,.,TRBV6-4,few,TRBJ2-7
CSVEHPPPGQGTQNYGYTF,TGCAGCGTTGAGCACCCGCCACCGGGACAGGGGACCCAAAACTATGGCTATACCTTC,TRBD1,TRBV29-1,.,TRBJ1-2
CASSYSGGPYNEQFF,TGTGCCAGCAGTTACTCCGGGGGGCCGTACAATGAGCAGTTCTTC,.,TRBV6-5,once,TRBJ2-1
CASRPPNGVYNEQFF,TGCGCCAGCAGACCGCCAAACGGGGTTTACAATGAGCAGTTCTTC,.,TRBV10-2,.,TRBJ2-1
CSVDHNLGGNEQFF,TGCAGCGTTGACCACAACCTCGGGGGGAATGAGCAGTTCTTC,TRBD2,TRBV29-1,.,TRBJ2-1